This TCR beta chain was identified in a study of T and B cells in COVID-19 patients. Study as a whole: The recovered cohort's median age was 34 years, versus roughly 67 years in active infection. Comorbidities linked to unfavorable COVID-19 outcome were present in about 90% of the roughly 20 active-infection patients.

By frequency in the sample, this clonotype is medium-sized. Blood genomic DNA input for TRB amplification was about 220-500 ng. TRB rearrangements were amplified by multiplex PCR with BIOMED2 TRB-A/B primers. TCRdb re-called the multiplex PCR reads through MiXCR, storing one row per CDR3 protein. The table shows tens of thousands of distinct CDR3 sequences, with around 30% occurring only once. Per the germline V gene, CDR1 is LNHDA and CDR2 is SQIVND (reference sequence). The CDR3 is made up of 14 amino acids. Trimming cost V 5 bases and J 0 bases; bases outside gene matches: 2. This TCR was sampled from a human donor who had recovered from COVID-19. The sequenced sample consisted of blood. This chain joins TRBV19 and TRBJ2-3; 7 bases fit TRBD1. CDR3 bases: TGTGCCAGTAGTTTGACAGGGAGCACAGATACGCAGTATTTT. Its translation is CASSLTGSTDTQYF.